Below, one T cell receptor beta chain is given with its context. Its antigen remains unidentified. This CDR3 is built from 12 residues. In germline, CDR1 is MNHEY, CDR2 SVGAGI. The V end lost 5 bases, the J end lost 3 bases, and 6 bases lay between the germline ends. Primers included in the PCR were 60 Vbeta and 13 Jbeta primers. The repertoire was sequenced with immunoSEQ multiplex PCR; TCRdb's copy has only in-frame clones and lacks some. Of under 150,000 clones in the sample, 70% to 80% are singletons; the top ten hold more than 7.5%. The sample comes from a study of cytomegalovirus exposure and HLA in healthy donors. Whole-study results and caveats: The authors enumerated over 150 TCR beta chains as linked to cytomegalovirus. Earlier analysis found most TCR beta V segments productive about 90% or about 30% of the time.

Sequenced material: PBMCs. The genes are TRBV6-5 and TRBJ2-3; perhaps TRBD1 as D (5 bases). This TCR came from a woman aged 50 to 60 in good health and CMV-seropositive. The CDR3 nucleotides are TGTGCCAGCAGTGCAGGGACAGATACGCAGTATTTT. Its protein product is CASSAGTDTQYF.